These 20 T cell receptor beta chains were all obtained from the same sample, sequenced in a study of T cells in Graves' hyperthyroidism and ophthalmopathy. From RNA transcripts, TCR beta CDR3 regions were amplified. The TCR CDR3 was amplified in a first-round RT-PCR using the HTBI primer set. TCRdb used MiXCR to reprocess the multiplex PCR reads, holding one entry per CDR3 protein. In the table there are 370,000 or so distinct CDR3 sequences, roughly 25% of which are singletons. The sample was blood. The source is a man between 45 and 60 years old with Graves' hyperthyroidism.

This clonotype was picked up many times. CDR3 residues: CASSLRGRGVVAGSYEQYF. The CDR3 DNA reads TGTGCCAGCAGTTTACGGGGCAGGGGGGTGGTAGCGGGATCCTACGAGCAGTACTTC. The V call is TRBV27, the J call TRBJ2-7, with D perhaps TRBD2 (8 bases). This CDR3 has 19 amino acids. The germline V gene has CDR1 MNHEY and CDR2 SMNVEV (reference sequence). V dropped 2 bases and J dropped 1 base, with 24 bases sitting between them.

This clonotype was recorded a few times. The rearrangement uses TRBV27 and TRBJ1-5; D is unresolved. Germline V gene sequence: CDR1 MNHEY, CDR2 SMNVEV (reference sequence). This CDR3 spans 13 amino acids. V was pared by 0 bases and J by 5 bases, with 5 bases between. CDR3 region: CASSLSHYQPQHF. In nucleotides, the CDR3 is TGTGCCAGCAGTTTATCACATTATCAGCCCCAGCATTTT.

This clonotype came up many times. The gene calls are TRBV2 and TRBJ2-7; D ambiguous. The germline V gene has CDR1 SNHLY and CDR2 FYNNEI. Trimming cost V 3 bases and J 0 bases, with 9 bases left between them. The CDR3 has 14 amino acids. In DNA form, the CDR3 reads TGTGCCAGCAGTGAGTCGGAGAGCTCCTACGAGCAGTACTTC. Protein product: CASSESESSYEQYF.

This clonotype was counted at least ten times. The V gene is TRBV5-1, the J gene TRBJ1-1; no clear D gene. This CDR3 is built from 15 residues. Germline V gene sequence: CDR1 SGHRS, CDR2 YFSETQ. The V and J ends lost 0 bases and 0 bases respectively, with 9 bases between them. CDR3 nucleotide sequence: TGCGCCAGCAGCTTGGGATCAGGAGTGAACACTGAAGCTTTCTTT. Translation: CASSLGSGVNTEAFF.

The rearrangement joins TRBV18 to TRBJ2-7; either TRBD1 or TRBD2 may supply D (5 bases each). The CDR3 contains 15 residues. Germline V gene sequence: CDR1 KGHSH, CDR2 LQKENI. V was shortened by 3 bases and J by 2 bases, with 14 bases between the two germline ends. As DNA, the CDR3 is TGTGCCAGCTCACCCTTCCGGGACGCTACCTACGAGCAGTACTTC. Translated, it gives CASSPFRDATYEQYF.

This clonotype has a count of ten or more. The rearrangement links TRBV7-2 to TRBJ2-7; D not certain. Trimming removed 2 bases at V and 7 bases at J, with 12 bases between. Per germline, CDR1 SGHTA and CDR2 FQGNSA. The CDR3 contains 13 residues. CDR3 in amino acids: CASSLRALGEQYF. CDR3 coding DNA: TGTGCCAGCAGCTTAAGGGCCTTGGGAGAGCAGTACTTC.

The chain uses TRBV19 and TRBJ1-6, with 8 bases that match TRBD1. This CDR3 is 16 amino acids long. J lost 4 bases, V lost 4 bases, and 6 bases had no gene match. CDR1 and CDR2 (germline): LNHDA, SQIVND (reference sequence). DNA for the CDR3: TGTGCCAGTAGTACGATGACAGGGGTTTATAATTCACCCCTCCACTTT. It codes for CASSTMTGVYNSPLHF. The whole variable domain, filled in from reference TRBV19 and TRBJ1-6, reads DGGITQSPKYLFRKEGQNVTLSCEQNLNHDAMYWYRQDPGQGLRLIYYSQIVNDFQKGDIAEGYSVSREKKESFPLTVTSAQKNPTAFYLCASSTMTGVYNSPLHFGNGTRLTVT.

The chain uses TRBV24-1 and TRBJ2-5; 7 bases fit TRBD1. V trimming: 4 bases; J trimming: 2 bases; junction bases outside the gene matches: 6. The CDR3 loop spans 15 amino acids. The germline V gene encodes CDR1 KGHDR and CDR2 SFDVKD. Here the CDR3 reads CATSDPGTEQETQYF. CDR3 DNA: TGTGCCACCAGTGACCCCGGGACAGAGCAAGAGACCCAGTACTTC.

This clonotype was recorded a few times. V is TRBV11-3 and J is TRBJ1-3; no firm D call. Germline values: CDR1 SGHNT, CDR2 YENEEA. This CDR3 region has 19 residues. Trimming took off 3 bases at V and 1 base at J, with 22 bases between the two ends. Written as DNA, the CDR3 is TGTGCCAGCAGCTTGAGGCGGCAGTTCCTCAGGAGGTCTGGAAACACCATATATTTT. It yields the protein CASSLRRQFLRRSGNTIYF.

This chain links TRBV29-1 with TRBJ2-1; D unclear. Trimming took off 6 bases at V and 1 base at J, with 10 bases between the two ends. The CDR3 has 13 amino acids. The germline CDR1 and CDR2 sequences are SQVTM and ANQGSEA. The CDR3 spells CSVYTISYNEQFF. CDR3 coding DNA: TGCAGCGTGTACACGATTTCCTACAATGAGCAGTTCTTC.

This clonotype has more than one count but fewer than ten. The gene calls are TRBV5-1 and TRBJ2-1, with TRBD2 identical over 15 bases. The CDR3 is 17 amino acids. With V trimmed by 2 bases and J by 5 bases, 5 bases remained unmatched. Germline V gives CDR1 SGHRS, CDR2 YFSETQ. The CDR3 DNA follows: TGCGCCAGCAGCTTACCCGGGACTAGCGGGGGGAACAATGAGCAGTTCTTC. Translated, it gives CASSLPGTSGGNNEQFF.

The chain links TRBV7-9 to TRBJ1-1, with D unresolved. V was trimmed by 0 bases and J by 0 bases, leaving 5 bases between them. The CDR3 is made up of 14 amino acids. Germline V gene data show CDR1 as SEHNR and CDR2 as FQNEAQ (reference sequence). CDR3 DNA: TGTGCCAGCAGCTTAGCCAGGATGAACACTGAAGCTTTCTTT. Protein: CASSLARMNTEAFF.

This sequence joins TRBV19 and TRBJ2-3; 8 bases fit TRBD2. J lost 4 bases, V lost 7 bases, and 7 bases had no gene match. CDR3 length equals 14 residues. CDR1 and CDR2 (germline): LNHDA, SQIVND (reference sequence). CDR3: CASMRGAESDTQYF. The CDR3, as DNA: TGTGCCAGTATGCGGGGGGCAGAGTCAGATACGCAGTATTTT.

The chain joins TRBV6-5 to TRBJ1-5, with D tentatively TRBD1 (6 bases). This CDR3 spans 16 amino acids. Germline V gene sequence: CDR1 MNHEY, CDR2 SVGAGI. With 10 bases removed from V and 9 bases from J, the gap between germline ends came to 28 bases. The CDR3 region is CATGSLIQQGGPPQHF. In nucleotides, the CDR3 is TGTGCCACCGGTTCCTTAATTCAACAGGGAGGTCCGCCCCAGCATTTT.

This clonotype came up a few times. This chain links TRBV12-5 with TRBJ2-7; TRBD1 matches at 7 bases. Germline values: CDR1 LGHNT, CDR2 FRNRAP. V was clipped by 5 bases and J by 5 bases; unmatched bases: 9. The CDR3 extends over 14 amino acids. CDR3 nucleotides: TGTGCTAGTGGTCCAGGACGGGACAGCGACGAGCAGTACTTC. Its protein is CASGPGRDSDEQYF.

This clonotype was observed a few times. The chain recombines TRBV5-1 with TRBJ2-7; 9 nucleotides agree with TRBD2. There are 13 residues in the CDR3. V lost 5 bases, J lost 5 bases, and 5 bases stayed unmatched. The germline V gene has CDR1 SGHRS and CDR2 YFSETQ. CDR3 nucleotide sequence: TGCGCCAGCAGGTCTAGCGGGACGAACGAGCAGTACTTC. Its translation is CASRSSGTNEQYF.

In its sample, this clonotype was seen many times. This rearrangement joins TRBV6-2 or TRBV6-3 to TRBJ2-3; D may be TRBD1 or TRBD2 (5 bases each). This CDR3 comprises 12 residues. Germline CDR1 and CDR2: MNHEY and SVGEGT. Trimming stripped 4 bases from V and 12 bases from J, with 14 bases between. DNA of the CDR3: TGTGCCAGCAGTTGGACCGGGACCCTCCAGTATTTT. Its protein is CASSWTGTLQYF.

About this clonotype: One end of the junction is discordant with germline, which a read error may explain. The chain joins TRBV7-2 to TRBJ2-1; 13 positions agree with TRBD2. The DNA matches TRBJ2-7 better at its end, which makes the J call doubtful. This CDR3 is built from 18 residues. Looked up from germline, CDR1 is SGHTA and CDR2 is FQGNSA. The CDR3 loop is CASSFTSGRAGGYNEQYF. The CDR3 DNA follows: TGCGCCAGCAGCTTTACTAGCGGGAGGGCCGGGGGCTACAATGAGCAGTACTTC.

The genes are TRBV11-3 and TRBJ1-2, with D tentatively TRBD1 (5 bases). V was cut by 3 bases and J by 0 bases, with 11 bases left in between. This CDR3 region has 15 residues. The germline CDR1 and CDR2 sequences are SGHNT and YENEEA. The CDR3 DNA reads TGTGCCAGCAGCTTCGCAGGGTCAGCTAACTATGGCTACACCTTC. It codes for CASSFAGSANYGYTF.

In this sample, this clonotype turned up a few times. The chain's CDR3 is CASSPRLGGVYEQYF. CDR3 in DNA: TGTGCCAGCAGTCCGAGGCTGGGGGGGGTCTACGAGCAGTACTTC. The chain employs TRBV28 and TRBJ2-7, with 7 bases matching TRBD2. With 5 bases clipped from V and 3 bases from J, the junction kept 10 bases outside the gene matches. Germline CDR1 and CDR2: MDHEN and SYDVKM. This CDR3 contains 15 residues.